Described below is a single T cell receptor beta chain sequence and its context. The repertoire was sequenced with immunoSEQ multiplex PCR; TCRdb's copy has only in-frame clones and lacks some. The table records 250,000 to 300,000 clones, around 90% of them present only once. The data belong to a study of blood T cell repertoires in COVID-19. About the research overall: Nucleic acid was either cDNA or gDNA, and it came from T cells, B-cell-depleted T cells, or PBMCs.

The CDR3 contains 18 residues. The germline gives CDR1 LGHDT, CDR2 YNNKEL (reference sequence). The junction had 13 bases not matched to a gene; V was cut back by 2 bases and J by 4 bases. The chain couples TRBV3-1 (or the pseudogene TRBV3-2) to TRBJ1-2; 10 nucleotides line up with TRBD1. Sequenced material: peripheral blood. The TCR sequence derives from a woman between 50 and 59 years old with COVID-19, enrolled during active disease. The CDR3 sequence is CASSQRTGTGAGGYGYTF. Here the CDR3 DNA reads TGTGCCAGCAGCCAACGGACCGGGACAGGGGCCGGGGGCTATGGCTACACCTTC.